These 5 T cell receptor beta chains were all obtained from the same sample, sequenced in a study of CD8+CD57+ T cells in acquired aplastic anemia. All sequencing subjects had displayed CD8+CD57+ cell expansion on flow cytometry. CDR3 and TCR beta VDJ profiling relied on genomic DNA as the template. TCRdb independently ran MiXCR on the reads; one entry per CDR3 protein. Here the sample spans some 200,000 distinct CDR3 sequences, more than 45% being singletons. The material sequenced was sorted CD4+, CD8+, or CD8+CD57+ T cells (not recorded which) from PBMCs. These receptors were obtained from a human donor with aplastic anemia.

This clonotype has at least ten counts. The chain links TRBV7-3 to TRBJ2-7, with D possibly being TRBD1 or TRBD2 (6 bases each). This CDR3 spans 15 amino acids. The germline gives CDR1 SGHTA, CDR2 FQGTGA. The ends were cut back, 5 bases at V and 0 bases at J, with 14 bases in the middle. CDR3 residues: CASSPAGGSSYEQYF. DNA of the CDR3: TGTGCCAGCAGCCCCGCCGGGGGCAGCTCCTACGAGCAGTACTTC.

The chain recombines TRBV10-1 with TRBJ2-3, with 7 nucleotides matching TRBD1. Trimming took 10 bases from V and 2 from J; bases not matched to a gene: 9. This CDR3 is built from 14 residues. Germline CDR1 is WNHNN and CDR2 is SYGVQD (reference sequence). The CDR3 region has the DNA TGCGCCACCCGAAAGAGGGGGCTCACAGATACGCAGTATTTT. Translating it yields CATRKRGLTDTQYF.

The table lists this clonotype with many counts. The CDR3 region is CSASRVAGGEDTQYF. The DNA of the CDR3 is TGCAGTGCTAGTCGCGTAGCGGGAGGTGAAGATACGCAGTATTTT. This rearrangement joins TRBV20-1 to TRBJ2-3, with TRBD2 identical over 10 bases. The CDR3 has 15 residues. The germline gives CDR1 DFQATT, CDR2 SNEGSKA (reference sequence). The trim removed 3 bases at V and 5 bases at J, leaving 8 bases unmatched.

The V and J genes are TRBV19 and TRBJ2-7, with TRBD1 identical over 7 bases. Germline V gene lookup returns CDR1 LNHDA and CDR2 SQIVND (reference sequence). The V and J ends lost 10 bases and 3 bases, in that order; junction bases with no gene match: 9. This CDR3 is built from 13 residues. This chain's CDR3 is CATFTGVLYEQYF. The CDR3, as DNA: TGTGCCACCTTCACAGGGGTCCTCTACGAGCAGTACTTC.

There are a few counts of this clonotype. The chain uses TRBV15 and TRBJ2-7, with unresolved D. The V end was cut by 0 bases, the J end by 1 base, with 10 bases between. Germline-derived CDR1 and CDR2 are LNHNV and YYDKDF (reference sequence). The CDR3 loop spans 15 amino acids. The CDR3 bases are TGTGCCACCAGCAGAGAGTTTCAGGCGTCCTACGAGCAGTACTTC. Protein: CATSREFQASYEQYF.